This is a list of T cell receptor beta chains from one sample in a study of OX40 agonist ivuxolimab in advanced cancers. Sequencing was performed with immunoSEQ multiplex PCR; in TCRdb, only in-frame clones are kept and a portion is missing. The data hold some 86,000 clones, with 90% to 95% observed a single time. Here the sequenced sample was CD4+ or CD8+ T cells sorted from blood, taken in a trial of the OX40 agonist ivuxolimab. These receptors were obtained from an adult with an advanced solid tumor such as melanoma, head and neck, liver or kidney cancer. Each CDR3 is given with its conserved first and last residue. A D gene is named only where the DNA matches it firmly. Clone sizes are given selectively: once, few, many, or a class where the clone is expanded.

TRBD2 | - | TRBV19 | CASRDSGGANEQFF
- | - | TRBV5-6 | CASVRRTGTLDNEQFF
- | - | TRBV7-3 | CASSPIGGPEAFF
- | - | TRBV5-5 | CASSLVPEVRGYTF
- | - | TRBV7-6 | CASSLLVESIDEQYF
TRBD1 | - | TRBV7-6 | CASSQLKDRGQAEAFF
TRBD1 | - | TRBV9 | CASSVGTGVNQPQHF
- | - | TRBV27 | CASSRFAPPDTQYF
TRBD2 | - | TRBV5-1 | CASSYSTSGSADTQYF
- | - | TRBV19 | CASTTMGGNTEAFF
- | - | TRBV5-4 | CASSARTDSNQPQHF
TRBD1 | - | TRBV5-8 | CASSLPFLDRARLNEQFF
- | - | TRBV7-3 | CASSLAGFNTGELFF
TRBD1 | - | TRBV7-9 | CASSPRDSTKQETQYF
- | - | TRBV6-5 | CASSYAQGEAYEQYF
- | few | TRBV21-1 | CASSKAPDGLSGNTIYF
TRBD1 | - | TRBV4-1 | CASTRQGSTEAFF
- | - | TRBV2 | CASSVGPAYEQYF
TRBD1 | once | TRBV5-8 | CASSFGQGAETQYF
- | - | TRBV25-1 | CASSETVAGELFF
- | once | TRBV19 | CASERTPGELFF
- | - | TRBV4-1 | CASSRDIYISGQPQHF
- | - | TRBV5-6 | CASSGDFLGQFF
- | - | TRBV7-6 | CASSLGQEQYF
- | - | TRBV5-4 | CASSYRGFNTEAFF
- | - | TRBV5-8 | CASSLGRRPRNTEAFF
TRBD2 | - | TRBV10-3 | CAISDTSGNLYEQYF
- | - | TRBV2 | CASSGEDESYEQYF
TRBD2 | - | TRBV13 | CASSSLTSGRANNEQFF
TRBD1 | - | TRBV11-2 | CASSVPGQIQETQYF
TRBD2 | - | TRBV4-1 | CASSQDPASGDTDTQYF
- | - | TRBV11-2 | CASSPGLATYTDTQYF
- | - | TRBV19 | CASSIGVGVADNEQFF
- | - | TRBV2 | CASSEQGFSYEQYF
- | - | TRBV6-5 | CASSYQRDTEAFF
- | once | TRBV27 | CASSLLGQETQYF
- | - | TRBV6-6 | CASSYVGPGEPQHF
- | - | TRBV4-1 | CASSQGTDLIVFF
- | - | TRBV5-1 | CASSLEASLTSYEQYF
- | few | TRBV4-1 | CASSQAYGAEQYF
TRBD2 | - | TRBV4-3 | CASSADRGLAGGGNEQYF
- | once | TRBV30 | CACLRGEAFF
TRBD1 | - | TRBV27 | CASSFQGGPQAFF
- | - | TRBV27 | CASSWSPSDHFYNEQFF
TRBD1 | few | TRBV9 | CASSVQGVEGSPLHF
- | - | TRBV27 | CASRGFDNQPQHF
- | - | TRBV23-1 | CASSQFRQMIRSGNTIYF
TRBD1 | - | TRBV2 | CASSGGQIYGYTF
- | - | TRBV27 | CASSLGTAYEQYF
TRBD2 | - | TRBV4-3 | CASSPIYGRTSYEQYF
TRBD2 | - | TRBV7-8 | CASSLAGRGRDTQYF
TRBD2 | - | TRBV7-6 | CAGSLEAGGVYEQYF